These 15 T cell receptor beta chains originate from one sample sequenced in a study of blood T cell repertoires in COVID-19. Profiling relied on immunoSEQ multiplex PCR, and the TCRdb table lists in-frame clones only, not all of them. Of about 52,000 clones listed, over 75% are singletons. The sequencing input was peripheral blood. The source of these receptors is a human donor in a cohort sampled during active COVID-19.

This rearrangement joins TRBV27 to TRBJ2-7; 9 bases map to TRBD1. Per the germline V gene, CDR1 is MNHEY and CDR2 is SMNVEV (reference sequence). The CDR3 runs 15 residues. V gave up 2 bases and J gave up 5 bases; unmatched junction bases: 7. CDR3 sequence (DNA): TGTGCCAGCAGTTTAGGGACAGGGCCCAGTCACGAGCAGTACTTC. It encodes CASSLGTGPSHEQYF.

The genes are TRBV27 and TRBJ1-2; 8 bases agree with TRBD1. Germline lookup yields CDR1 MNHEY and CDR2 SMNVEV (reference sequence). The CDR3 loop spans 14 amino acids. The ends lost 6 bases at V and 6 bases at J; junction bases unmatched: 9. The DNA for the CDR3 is TGTGCCAGCAGGCGACAGGGGTCTAGGGATGGCTACACCTTC. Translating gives CASRRQGSRDGYTF.

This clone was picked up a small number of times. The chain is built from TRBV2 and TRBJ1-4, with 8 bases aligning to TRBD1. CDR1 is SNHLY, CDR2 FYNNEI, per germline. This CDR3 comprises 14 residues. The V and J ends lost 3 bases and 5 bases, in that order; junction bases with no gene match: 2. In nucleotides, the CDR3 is TGTGCCAGCAGTGACAACAGGGGGAATGAAAAACTGTTTTTT. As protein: CASSDNRGNEKLFF.

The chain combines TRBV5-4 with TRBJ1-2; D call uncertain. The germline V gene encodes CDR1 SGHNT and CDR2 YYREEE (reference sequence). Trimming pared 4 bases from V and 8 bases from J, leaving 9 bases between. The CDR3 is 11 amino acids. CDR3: CASSTGGGYTF. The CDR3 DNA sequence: TGTGCCAGCAGCACCGGCGGGGGCTACACCTTC.

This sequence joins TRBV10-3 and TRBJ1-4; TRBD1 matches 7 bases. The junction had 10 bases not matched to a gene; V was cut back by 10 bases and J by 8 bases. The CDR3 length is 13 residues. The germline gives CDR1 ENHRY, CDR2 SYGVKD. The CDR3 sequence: CASGQAGGEKLFF. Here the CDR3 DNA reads TGTGCCAGCGGACAGGCGGGGGGAGAAAAACTGTTTTTT.

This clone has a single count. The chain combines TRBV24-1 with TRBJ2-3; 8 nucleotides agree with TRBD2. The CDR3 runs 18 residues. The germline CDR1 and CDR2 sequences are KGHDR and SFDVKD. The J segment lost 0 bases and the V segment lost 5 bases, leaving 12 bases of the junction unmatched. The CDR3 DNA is TGTGCCACCAGTGCTACGCGAGGACTAGCAAGTAGCACAGATACGCAGTATTTT. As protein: CATSATRGLASSTDTQYF.

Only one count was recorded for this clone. CDR3: CASSQDLQGNQPQHF. The CDR3 DNA follows: TGCGCCAGCAGCCAAGATTTACAGGGTAATCAGCCCCAGCATTTT. The chain carries TRBV4-1 and TRBJ1-5; D is possibly TRBD1 (6 bases). Germline V gene sequence: CDR1 MGHRA, CDR2 YSYEKL. V lost 0 bases and J 4 bases, leaving 10 bases between the germline ends. The CDR3 covers 15 residues.

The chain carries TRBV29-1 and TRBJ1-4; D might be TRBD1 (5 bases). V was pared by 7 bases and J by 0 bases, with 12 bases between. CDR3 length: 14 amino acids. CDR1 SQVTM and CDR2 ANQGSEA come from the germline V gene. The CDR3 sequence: CSAREDTTNEKLFF. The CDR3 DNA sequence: TGCAGCGCCAGGGAGGATACAACTAATGAAAAACTGTTTTTT.

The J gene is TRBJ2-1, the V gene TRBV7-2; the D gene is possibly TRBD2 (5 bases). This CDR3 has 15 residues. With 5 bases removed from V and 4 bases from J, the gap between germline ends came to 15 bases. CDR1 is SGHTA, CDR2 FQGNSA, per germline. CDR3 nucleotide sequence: TGTGCCAGCAGCCGCCGGGATTTGGGTTACAATGAGCAGTTCTTC. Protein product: CASSRRDLGYNEQFF.

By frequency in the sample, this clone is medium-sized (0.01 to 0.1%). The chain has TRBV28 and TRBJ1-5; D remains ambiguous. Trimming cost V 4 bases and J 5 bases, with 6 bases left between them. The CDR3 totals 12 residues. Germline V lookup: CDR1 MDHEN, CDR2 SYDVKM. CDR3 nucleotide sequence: TGTGCCAGCAGTTCGGGATATCAGCCCCAGCATTTT. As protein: CASSSGYQPQHF.

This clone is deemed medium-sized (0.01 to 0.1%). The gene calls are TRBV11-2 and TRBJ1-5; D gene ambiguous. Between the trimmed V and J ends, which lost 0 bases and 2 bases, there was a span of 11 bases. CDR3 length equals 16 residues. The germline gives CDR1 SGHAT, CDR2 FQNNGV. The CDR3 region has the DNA TGTGCCAGCAGCTTAGATCCCCTTATAGGCAATCAGCCCCAGCATTTT. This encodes CASSLDPLIGNQPQHF.

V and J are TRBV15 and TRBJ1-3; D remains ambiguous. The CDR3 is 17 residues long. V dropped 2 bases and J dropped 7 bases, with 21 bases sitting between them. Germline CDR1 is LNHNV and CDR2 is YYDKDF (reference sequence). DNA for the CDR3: TGTGCCACCAGCAGATCCTACCAGACCCGGGAATCCAACACCATATATTTT. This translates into CATSRSYQTRESNTIYF.

CDR3 nucleotides: TGTGCCAGCAGTGTACTCGGACCCGGGGACCAGTACTTC. Translation gives CASSVLGPGDQYF. The chain employs TRBV2 and TRBJ2-5; a weak D match, TRBD2 (5 bases). This CDR3 contains 13 residues. V dropped 4 bases and J dropped 10 bases, with 16 bases sitting between them. Germline V CDR1 and CDR2: SNHLY, FYNNEI.

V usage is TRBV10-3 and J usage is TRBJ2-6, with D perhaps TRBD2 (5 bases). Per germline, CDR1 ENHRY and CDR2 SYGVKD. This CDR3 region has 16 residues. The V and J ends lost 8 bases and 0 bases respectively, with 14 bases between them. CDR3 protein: CAIPRAARSGANVLTF. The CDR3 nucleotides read TGTGCCATCCCGCGGGCGGCCCGCTCTGGGGCCAACGTCCTGACTTTC.

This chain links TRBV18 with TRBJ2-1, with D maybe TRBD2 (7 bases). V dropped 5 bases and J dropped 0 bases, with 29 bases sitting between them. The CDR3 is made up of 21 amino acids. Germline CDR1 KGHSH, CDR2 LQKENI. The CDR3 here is CASSTQGTGGQEARSYNEQFF. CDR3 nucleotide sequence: TGTGCCAGCTCAACACAGGGAACGGGAGGTCAGGAAGCCCGCTCCTACAATGAGCAGTTCTTC. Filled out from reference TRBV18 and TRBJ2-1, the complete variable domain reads NAGVMQNPRHLVRRRGQEARLRCSPMKGHSHVYWYRQLPEEGLKFMVYLQKENIIDESGMPKERFSAEFPKEGPSILRIQQVVRGDSAAYFCASSTQGTGGQEARSYNEQFFGPGTRLTVL.